The present TCR beta chain was sequenced within a study of cytomegalovirus exposure and HLA in healthy donors. Whole-study results and caveats: Sequences of the TCR beta chain were said to predict the HLA-A and HLA-B alleles of most subjects accurately. Sequencing likely caused a cluster of highly shared sequence variants. For most TCR sequences rarity was the rule, although some public TCRs occurred in many donors.

CDR3 length: 14 amino acids. V lost 4 bases and J lost 4, with 11 bases in between. Looked up from germline, CDR1 is SGHNT and CDR2 is YYREEE (reference sequence). Regarding this clone: Its antigen remains unidentified.

PCR primers comprised 60 Vbeta and 13 Jbeta primers. Sequenced by immunoSEQ multiplex PCR; TCRdb stores in-frame clones only, minus some. In the table there are approximately 190,000 clones, roughly 80% of which are singletons. V is TRBV5-4 and J is TRBJ2-2, with a possible D match to TRBD2 (6 bases). The TCR comes from a man aged 50-59 years in good health and CMV-seronegative. Sequenced sample: PBMCs. CDR3 sequence: CASSRRDFTGELFF. CDR3 nucleotides: TGTGCCAGCAGCAGGAGGGATTTCACCGGGGAGCTGTTTTTT.